This T cell receptor (beta chain) was sequenced during a study of cytotoxic CD8 clonotypes in ibrutinib-treated CLL. Turning to the study itself: With a range of 6 to 36, the median treatment time before response samples were taken was approximately 11 months.

A note on this clone: The antigen remains unidentified.

There are 14 residues in the CDR3. V lost 4 bases to trimming and J lost 3 bases; unmatched junction nucleotides: 4. CDR1 LGHNA and CDR2 YNFKEQ come from the germline V gene. With cryopreserved PBMCs as the source, 2 to 2.5 micrograms of genomic DNA went to TCR beta libraries. Clones were sequenced by immunoSEQ multiplex PCR, and TCRdb holds only the in-frame ones, with some missing. The sample has tens of thousands of clones; approximately 60% are singletons. The study's findings and limits: Few clonotypes were public, and these shrank or held steady under treatment.

The genes are TRBV4-2 and TRBJ1-2, with 8 bases fitting TRBD1. Source: PBMCs, taken after 24 months of ibrutinib treatment. The source is a human donor with chronic lymphocytic leukemia. In nucleotides, the CDR3 is TGTGCCAGCAGCCCGGGACAGGCCGACTATGGCTACACCTTC. Its protein product is CASSPGQADYGYTF.